The 6 T cell receptor beta chains below were found in one sample sequenced in a study of blood T cell repertoires in COVID-19. The method was immunoSEQ multiplex PCR; TCRdb's version includes in-frame clones alone and lacks a portion of them. The table has more than 65,000 clones, 60% to 75% seen once. The specimen sequenced was peripheral blood. The receptors originated from a woman aged 70-85 years with acute or convalescent COVID-19.

The rearrangement joins TRBV6-5 to TRBJ2-6; D remains ambiguous. Trimming took off 7 bases at V and 1 base at J, with 8 bases between the two ends. CDR3 size: 14 residues. CDR1 is MNHEY, CDR2 SVGAGI, per germline. The CDR3 spells CASTTRSGANVLTF. Written as DNA, the CDR3 is TGTGCCAGCACTACCCGGTCTGGGGCCAACGTCCTGACTTTC.

This chain connects TRBV5-1 to TRBJ2-2; a weak D match, TRBD2 (6 bases). This CDR3 has 16 residues. Germline-derived CDR1 and CDR2 are SGHRS and YFSETQ. The V end was cut by 3 bases, the J end by 0 bases, with 12 bases between. CDR3 coding DNA: TGCGCCAGCAGCTCACGGGTAGCGGCGAACACCGGGGAGCTGTTTTTT. As protein: CASSSRVAANTGELFF.

The chain employs TRBV5-1 and TRBJ2-7; TRBD1 matches 8 bases. CDR1 and CDR2 (germline): SGHRS, YFSETQ. The CDR3 spans 15 residues. J was trimmed by 5 bases and V by 2 bases; bases with no gene match: 9. The CDR3 here is CASSFTGQGANEQYF. DNA of the CDR3: TGCGCCAGCAGCTTTACGGGGCAGGGGGCTAACGAGCAGTACTTC. The full variable domain, in which reference TRBV5-1 and TRBJ2-7 provide the parts outside the CDR3, is KAGVTQTPRYLIKTRGQQVTLSCSPISGHRSVSWYQQTPGQGLQFLFEYFSETQRNKGNFPGRFSGRQFSNSRSEMNVSTLELGDSALYLCASSFTGQGANEQYFGPGTRLTVT.

The chain carries TRBV7-2 and TRBJ1-2; D remains ambiguous. Germline CDR1 is SGHTA and CDR2 is FQGNSA. V was clipped by 2 bases and J by 7 bases, with 17 bases between them. The CDR3 runs 15 residues. CDR3 DNA: TGTGCCAGCAGCTTAAACCCATCTTCCTCGGGTGGCTACACCTTC. Protein product: CASSLNPSSSGGYTF.

The rearrangement links TRBV7-9 to TRBJ1-6; 9 bases align to TRBD1. The CDR3 spans 15 residues. The germline V gene encodes CDR1 SEHNR and CDR2 FQNEAQ (reference sequence). V shed 1 base and J 9 bases; nucleotides not matched to a gene: 4. For the CDR3, the DNA is TGTGCCAGCAGCTTAGGGACAGGGGATGGTTCACCCCTCCACTTT. Its protein is CASSLGTGDGSPLHF.

This chain links TRBV5-4 with TRBJ1-2, with TRBD1 identical over 7 bases. The CDR3 has 13 residues. V dropped 4 bases and J dropped 5; count of bases not matched to a gene: 5. In germline, CDR1 is SGHNT, CDR2 YYREEE (reference sequence). The CDR3 sequence is CASSHRDSYGYTF. The CDR3, as DNA: TGTGCCAGCAGCCATCGGGACAGTTATGGCTACACCTTC.